A single T cell receptor beta chain is shown here with its context. A universal primer site and UMIs were added as TCR cDNA was made by 5'RACE template switching. TCRdb processed the 5' RACE reads anew with MiXCR; each CDR3 protein has one entry. The sample records some 110,000 distinct CDR3 sequences, 7.4% being singletons. This entry is derived from a study of T cells after yellow fever vaccination. V dropped 5 bases and J dropped 4 bases, with 13 bases sitting between them. The length of the CDR3 is 14 residues. The germline CDR1 and CDR2 sequences are SEHNR and FQNEAQ (reference sequence). The receptor was derived from a man aged 18 to 29 who received the YFV17D yellow fever vaccine. This material consisted of CD4+ T cells sorted from PBMCs, taken around 10 days after the first yellow fever vaccination. The V call is TRBV7-9, the J call TRBJ2-3; D is unresolved. The CDR3, as DNA: TGTGCCAGCAGCCTACAGTACGCGGCAGATACGCAGTATTTT. Protein: CASSLQYAADTQYF.